Included here is one TCR beta chain sequence, with context. Antigen unknown. The data derive from a study of cytotoxic CD8 clonotypes in ibrutinib-treated CLL. About the study: Partial response occurred in some 25 patients and complete response in 2; at median approximately 71 months, roughly 14 remained remitted and roughly 12 progressed.

The CDR3 totals 16 residues. Germline lookup yields CDR1 MDHEN and CDR2 SYDVKM. After removal of 2 bases from V and 5 bases from J, the junction contained 7 bases not matched to a gene. Study-level points and caveats: Contraction or stability on treatment was seen for public clonotypes, which were uncommon. Sampling times, which were not matched between the groups, differed between sustained-remission patients and progressing patients.

Researchers set a sequencing depth target of 1 in 200,000 to 1 in 1 million T cells. TCRdb's table, derived via immunoSEQ multiplex PCR, lists solely in-frame clones and lacks some. The table records roughly 97,000 clones, 78% of them present only once. The source material was PBMCs, sampled after 12 months of ibrutinib treatment. The rearrangement links TRBV28 to TRBJ2-1; 9 positions agree with TRBD2. The receptor was isolated from a human donor with chronic lymphocytic leukemia. CDR3 loop: CASSLRRGGRDNEQFF. CDR3 coding DNA: TGTGCCAGCAGTTTAAGGCGGGGGGGCCGGGACAATGAGCAGTTCTTC.